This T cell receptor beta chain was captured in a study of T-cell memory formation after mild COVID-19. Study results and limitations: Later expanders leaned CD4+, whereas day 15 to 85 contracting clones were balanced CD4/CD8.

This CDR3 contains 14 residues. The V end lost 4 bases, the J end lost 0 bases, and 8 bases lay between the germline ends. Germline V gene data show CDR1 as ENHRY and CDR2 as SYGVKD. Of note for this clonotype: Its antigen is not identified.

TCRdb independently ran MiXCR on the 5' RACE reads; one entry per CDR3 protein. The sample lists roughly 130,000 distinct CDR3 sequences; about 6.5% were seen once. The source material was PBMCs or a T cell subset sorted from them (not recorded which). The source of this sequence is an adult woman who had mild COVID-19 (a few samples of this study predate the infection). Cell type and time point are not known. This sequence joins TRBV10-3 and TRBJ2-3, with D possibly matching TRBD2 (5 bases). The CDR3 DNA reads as TGTGCCATCAGTGGGCGGGCTAGCACAGATACGCAGTATTTT. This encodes CAISGRASTDTQYF.